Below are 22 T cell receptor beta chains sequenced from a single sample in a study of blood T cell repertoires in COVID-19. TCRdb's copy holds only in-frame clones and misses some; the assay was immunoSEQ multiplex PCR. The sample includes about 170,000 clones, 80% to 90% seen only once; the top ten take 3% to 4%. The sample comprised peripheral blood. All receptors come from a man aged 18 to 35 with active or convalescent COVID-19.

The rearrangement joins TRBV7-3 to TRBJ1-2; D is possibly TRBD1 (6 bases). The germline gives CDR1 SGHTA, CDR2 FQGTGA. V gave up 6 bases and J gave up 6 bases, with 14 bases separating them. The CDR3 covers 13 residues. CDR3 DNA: TGTGCCAGCAGTGCAGGGCCAGGGGATGGCTACACCTTC. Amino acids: CASSAGPGDGYTF.

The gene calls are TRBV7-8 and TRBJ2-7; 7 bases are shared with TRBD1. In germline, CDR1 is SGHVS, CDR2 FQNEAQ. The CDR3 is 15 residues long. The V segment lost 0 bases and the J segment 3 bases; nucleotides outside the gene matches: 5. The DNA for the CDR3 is TGTGCCAGCAGCTTAGCGTGGCAGGGGGACTACGAGCAGTACTTC. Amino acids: CASSLAWQGDYEQYF.

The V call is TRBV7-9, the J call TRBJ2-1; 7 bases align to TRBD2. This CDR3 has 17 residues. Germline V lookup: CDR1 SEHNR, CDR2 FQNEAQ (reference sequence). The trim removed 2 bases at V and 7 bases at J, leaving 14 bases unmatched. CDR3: CASSLYGGAPGGNEQFF. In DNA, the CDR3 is TGTGCCAGCAGCTTATACGGAGGGGCTCCCGGGGGGAATGAGCAGTTCTTC. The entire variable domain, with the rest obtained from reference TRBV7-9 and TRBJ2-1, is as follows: DTGVSQNPRHKITKRGQNVTFRCDPISEHNRLYWYRQTLGQGPEFLTYFQNEAQLEKSRLLSDRFSAERPKGSFSTLEIQRTEQGDSAMYLCASSLYGGAPGGNEQFFGPGTRLTVL.

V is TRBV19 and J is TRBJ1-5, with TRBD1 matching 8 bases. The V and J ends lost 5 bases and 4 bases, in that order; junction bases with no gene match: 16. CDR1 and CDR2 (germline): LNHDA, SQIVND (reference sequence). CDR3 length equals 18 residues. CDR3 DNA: TGTGCCAGTAGTCAATCACCAACGGGGACAGGCCCTAATCAGCCCCAGCATTTT. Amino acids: CASSQSPTGTGPNQPQHF.

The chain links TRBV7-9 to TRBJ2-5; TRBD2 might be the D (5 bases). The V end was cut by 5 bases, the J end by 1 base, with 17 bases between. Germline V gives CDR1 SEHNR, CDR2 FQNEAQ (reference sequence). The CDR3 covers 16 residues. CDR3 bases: TGTGCCAGCAGCGCCCTTCGGGGAGTCGCCCAAGAGACCCAGTACTTC. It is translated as CASSALRGVAQETQYF.

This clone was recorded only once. The CDR3 loop is CAISVASNQPQHF. Written as DNA, the CDR3 is TGTGCCATCAGTGTAGCTAGCAATCAGCCCCAGCATTTT. V is TRBV10-3 and J is TRBJ1-5; D unclear. The ends were cut back, 4 bases at V and 0 bases at J, with 4 bases in the middle. This CDR3 comprises 13 residues. Germline CDR1 and CDR2: ENHRY and SYGVKD.

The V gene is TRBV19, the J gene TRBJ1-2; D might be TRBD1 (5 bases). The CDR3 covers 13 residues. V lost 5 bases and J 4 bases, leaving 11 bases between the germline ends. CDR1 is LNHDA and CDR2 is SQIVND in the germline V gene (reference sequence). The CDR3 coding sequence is TGTGCCAGTAGTTACAGGAGTATCTATGGCTACACCTTC. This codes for CASSYRSIYGYTF.

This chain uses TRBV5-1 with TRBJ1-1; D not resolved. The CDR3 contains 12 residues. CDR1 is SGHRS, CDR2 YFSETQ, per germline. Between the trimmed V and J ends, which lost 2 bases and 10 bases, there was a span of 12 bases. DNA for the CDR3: TGCGCCAGCAGCTTAAGCGGTATGGGAGCTTTCTTT. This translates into CASSLSGMGAFF.

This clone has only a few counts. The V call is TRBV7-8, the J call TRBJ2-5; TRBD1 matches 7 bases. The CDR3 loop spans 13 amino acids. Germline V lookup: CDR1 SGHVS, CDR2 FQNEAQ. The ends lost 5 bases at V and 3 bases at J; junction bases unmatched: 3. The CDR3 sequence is CASSQGTEETQYF. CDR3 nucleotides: TGTGCCAGCAGCCAAGGGACAGAAGAGACCCAGTACTTC.

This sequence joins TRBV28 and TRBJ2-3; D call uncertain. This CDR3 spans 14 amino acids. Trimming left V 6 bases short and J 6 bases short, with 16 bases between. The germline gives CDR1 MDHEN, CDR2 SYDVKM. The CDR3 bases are TGTGCCAGCAGCGCGGCTTTGTCAGTGGATACGCAGTATTTT. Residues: CASSAALSVDTQYF.

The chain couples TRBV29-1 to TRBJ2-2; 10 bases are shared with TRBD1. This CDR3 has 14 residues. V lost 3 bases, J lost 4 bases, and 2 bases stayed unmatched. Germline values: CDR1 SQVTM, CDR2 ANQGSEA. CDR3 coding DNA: TGCAGCGTTGAGGGGACAGGGGTCACCGGGGAGCTGTTTTTT. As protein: CSVEGTGVTGELFF.

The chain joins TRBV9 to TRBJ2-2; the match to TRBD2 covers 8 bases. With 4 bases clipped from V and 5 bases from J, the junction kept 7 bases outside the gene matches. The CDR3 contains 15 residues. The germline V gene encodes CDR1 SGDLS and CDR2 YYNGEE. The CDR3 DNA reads TGTGCCAGCAGCCAAATAGCGGGGAAGACCGGGGAGCTGTTTTTT. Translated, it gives CASSQIAGKTGELFF.

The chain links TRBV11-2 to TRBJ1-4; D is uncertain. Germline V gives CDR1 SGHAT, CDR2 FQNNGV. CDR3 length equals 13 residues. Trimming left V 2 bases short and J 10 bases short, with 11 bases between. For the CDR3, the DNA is TGTGCCAGCAGCTTAAGCCCCAATATAAAACTGTTTTTT. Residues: CASSLSPNIKLFF.

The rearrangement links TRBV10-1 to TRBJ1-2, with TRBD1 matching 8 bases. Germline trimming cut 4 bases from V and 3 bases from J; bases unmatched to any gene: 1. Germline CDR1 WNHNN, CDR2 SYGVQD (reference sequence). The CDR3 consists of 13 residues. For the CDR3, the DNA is TGCGCCAGCAGTGCGGACAGGGACTATGGCTACACCTTC. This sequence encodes CASSADRDYGYTF.

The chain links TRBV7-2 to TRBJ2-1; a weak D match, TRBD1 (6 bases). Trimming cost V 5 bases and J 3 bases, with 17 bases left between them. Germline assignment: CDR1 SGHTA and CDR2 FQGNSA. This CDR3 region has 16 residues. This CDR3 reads CASSGGTLVIYNEQFF. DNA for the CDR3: TGTGCCAGCAGCGGTGGGACACTGGTAATCTACAATGAGCAGTTCTTC. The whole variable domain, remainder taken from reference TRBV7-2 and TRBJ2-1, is GAGVSQSPSNKVTEKGKDVELRCDPISGHTALYWYRQSLGQGLEFLIYFQGNSAPDKSGLPSDRFSAERTGGSVSTLTIQRTQQEDSAVYLCASSGGTLVIYNEQFFGPGTRLTVL.

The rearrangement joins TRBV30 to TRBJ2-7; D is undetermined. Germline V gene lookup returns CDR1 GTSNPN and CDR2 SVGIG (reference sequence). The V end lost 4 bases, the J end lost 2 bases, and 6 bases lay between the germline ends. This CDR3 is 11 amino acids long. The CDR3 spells CAWMAAYEQYF. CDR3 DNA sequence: TGTGCCTGGATGGCGGCCTACGAGCAGTACTTC.

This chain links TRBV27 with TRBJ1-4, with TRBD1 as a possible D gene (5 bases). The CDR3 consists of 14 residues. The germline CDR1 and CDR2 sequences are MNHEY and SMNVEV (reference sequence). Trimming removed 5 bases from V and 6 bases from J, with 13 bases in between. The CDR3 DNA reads TGTGCCAGCAGTGGGGCAGGGTGGGATGAAAAACTGTTTTTT. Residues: CASSGAGWDEKLFF.

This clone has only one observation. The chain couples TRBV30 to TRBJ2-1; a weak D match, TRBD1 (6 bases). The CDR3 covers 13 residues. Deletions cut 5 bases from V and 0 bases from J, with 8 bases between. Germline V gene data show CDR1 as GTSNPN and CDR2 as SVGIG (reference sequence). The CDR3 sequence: CAWDRSSYNEQFF. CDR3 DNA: TGTGCCTGGGACAGGAGCTCCTACAATGAGCAGTTCTTC.

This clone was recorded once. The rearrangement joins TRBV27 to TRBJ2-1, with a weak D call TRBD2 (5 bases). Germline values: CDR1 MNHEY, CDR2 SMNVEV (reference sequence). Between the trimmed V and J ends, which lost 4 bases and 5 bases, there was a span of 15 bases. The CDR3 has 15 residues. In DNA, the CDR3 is TGTGCCAGCAGTTGGCTAGGGAGCTTGAACAATGAGCAGTTCTTC. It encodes CASSWLGSLNNEQFF.

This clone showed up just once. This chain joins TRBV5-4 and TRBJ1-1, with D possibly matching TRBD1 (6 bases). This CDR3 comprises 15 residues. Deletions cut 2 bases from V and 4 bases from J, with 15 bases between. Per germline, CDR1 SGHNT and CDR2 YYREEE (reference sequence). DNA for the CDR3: TGTGCCAGCAGCTTTATACAGGGTTTCGGCACTGAAGCTTTCTTT. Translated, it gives CASSFIQGFGTEAFF.

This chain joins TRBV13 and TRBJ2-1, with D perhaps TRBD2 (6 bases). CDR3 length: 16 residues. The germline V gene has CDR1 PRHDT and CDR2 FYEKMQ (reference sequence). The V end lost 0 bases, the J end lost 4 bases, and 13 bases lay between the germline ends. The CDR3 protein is CASSLGPGTQYNEQFF. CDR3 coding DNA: TGTGCCAGCAGCTTAGGGCCCGGGACTCAATACAATGAGCAGTTCTTC.

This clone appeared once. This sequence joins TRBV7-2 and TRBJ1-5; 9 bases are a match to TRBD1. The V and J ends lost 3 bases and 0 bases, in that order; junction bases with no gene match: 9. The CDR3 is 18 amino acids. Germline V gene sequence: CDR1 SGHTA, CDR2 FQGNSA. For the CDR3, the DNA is TGTGCCAGCAGCTTGCTACAGGGGGCGGGGGATAGCAATCAGCCCCAGCATTTT. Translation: CASSLLQGAGDSNQPQHF.